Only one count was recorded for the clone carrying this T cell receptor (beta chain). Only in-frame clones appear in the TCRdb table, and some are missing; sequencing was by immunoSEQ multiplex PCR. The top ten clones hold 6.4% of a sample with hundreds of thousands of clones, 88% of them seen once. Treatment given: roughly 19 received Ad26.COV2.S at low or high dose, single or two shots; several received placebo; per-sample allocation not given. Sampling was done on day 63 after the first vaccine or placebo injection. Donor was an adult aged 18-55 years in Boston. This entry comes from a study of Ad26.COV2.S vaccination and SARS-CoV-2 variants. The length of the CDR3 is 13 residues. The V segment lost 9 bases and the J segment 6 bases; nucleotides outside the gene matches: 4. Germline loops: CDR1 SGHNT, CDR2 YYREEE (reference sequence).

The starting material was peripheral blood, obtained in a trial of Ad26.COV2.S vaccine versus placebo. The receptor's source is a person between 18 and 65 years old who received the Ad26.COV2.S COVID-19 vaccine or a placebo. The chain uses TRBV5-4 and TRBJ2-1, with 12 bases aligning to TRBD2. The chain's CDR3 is CANGLAGLNEQFF. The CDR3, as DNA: TGTGCCAACGGACTAGCGGGGCTCAATGAGCAGTTCTTC.